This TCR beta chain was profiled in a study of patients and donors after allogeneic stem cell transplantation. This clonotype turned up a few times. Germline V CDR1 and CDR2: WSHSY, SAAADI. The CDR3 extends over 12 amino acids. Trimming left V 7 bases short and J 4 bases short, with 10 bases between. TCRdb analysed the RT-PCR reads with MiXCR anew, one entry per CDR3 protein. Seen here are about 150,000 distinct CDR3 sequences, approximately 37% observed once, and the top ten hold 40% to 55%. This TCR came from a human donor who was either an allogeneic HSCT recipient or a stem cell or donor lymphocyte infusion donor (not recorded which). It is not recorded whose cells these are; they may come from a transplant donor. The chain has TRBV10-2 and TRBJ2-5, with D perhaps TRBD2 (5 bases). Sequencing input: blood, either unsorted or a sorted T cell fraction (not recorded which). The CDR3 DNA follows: TGCGCCAGCAAGGGAGAAGGAGAGACCCAGTACTTC. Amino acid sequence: CASKGEGETQYF.